This T cell receptor beta chain derives from a study of metastatic and nonmetastatic thyroid tumors. At the level of the study: Repertoires from blood and tumor or nodule tissue of malignant and benign thyroid patients were compared.

How the authors handled the data: The study built a papillary thyroid cancer distant-metastasis classifier from CDR3 differences across clinicopathological groups. TCRdb reassembled clones from the PCR reads with MiXCR. The V and J calls and clone size come from TCRdb's table, not from the authors' own analysis. This sample has roughly 7,400 clones, with roughly two fifths found just once. Among the patients, none had received any treatment before thyroid surgery. Study observations and caveats: TCR beta diversity was reportedly significantly higher in malignant thyroid tumors than benign nodules, in blood and tumor.

This CDR3 comprises 15 residues. V was cut by 3 bases and J by 3 bases, with 15 bases left in between. Looked up from germline, CDR1 is SEHNR and CDR2 is FQNEAQ (reference sequence). This clone is judged medium-sized. Antigen: not known. This TCR was recovered from a female donor with papillary thyroid cancer or a benign thyroid nodule (not recorded which). Some clones in this sample may be carry-over from other donors' samples. Sequencing used tumor tissue. The rearrangement joins TRBV7-9 to TRBJ2-7, with D possibly called TRBD1 or TRBD2 (5 bases each). The CDR3 coding sequence is TGTGCCAGCAGCTTCTATGGACGGGACGGCTACGAGCAGTACTTC. This codes for CASSFYGRDGYEQYF.